The next 18 T cell receptor beta chains were all read from a single sample in a study of blood T cell repertoires in COVID-19 (dated by TCRdb to the early 2020s). The library relied on the immunoSEQ multiplex PCR assay. TCRdb holds this immuneACCESS table with in-frame rearrangements only. Some clones are missing; in checked studies, unresolved V genes explain under half, and the rest has no known cause. This sample lists approximately 450,000 clones; roughly 85% were detected once. The ten largest clones capture roughly 2% of the sample. Sequencing was carried out using PBMCs or T cells enriched from blood (not recorded which). The receptors here all came from a young woman with acute COVID-19.

This chain joins TRBV6-6 and TRBJ1-5; 10 bases agree with TRBD1. The CDR3 runs to 15 residues. Trimming removed 7 bases from V and 2 bases from J; junction bases left unmatched: 5. Germline lookup yields CDR1 MNHNY and CDR2 SVGAGI (reference sequence). In DNA, the CDR3 is TGTGCCAGCATGAGGGACAGGGGACGCAATCAGCCCCAGCATTTT. Protein: CASMRDRGRNQPQHF.

The chain has TRBV6-1 and TRBJ2-7, with D tentatively TRBD2 (7 bases). Germline loops: CDR1 MNHNS, CDR2 SASEGT. Trimming cost V 4 bases and J 1 base, with 29 bases left between them. This CDR3 is built from 20 residues. DNA for the CDR3: TGTGCCAGCAGTGGAAGGGAGGGGGGTCAGAACTCCAAAGGATCCTACGAGCAGTACTTC. This translates into CASSGREGGQNSKGSYEQYF.

This sequence joins TRBV5-1 and TRBJ1-3, with 7 bases fitting TRBD1. CDR1 is SGHRS, CDR2 YFSETQ, per germline. The V gene end was trimmed by 5 bases and the J gene end by 3 bases; junction bases not matched to a gene: 8. The CDR3 spans 15 residues. The CDR3 is CASRVDRSYGNTIYF. CDR3 in DNA: TGCGCCAGCAGGGTGGACAGGAGTTATGGAAACACCATATATTTT.

The chain joins TRBV28 to TRBJ2-1, with 7 bases fitting TRBD1. The V gene end was trimmed by 5 bases and the J gene end by 4 bases; junction bases not matched to a gene: 8. From germline, CDR1 is MDHEN and CDR2 SYDVKM. CDR3 length: 15 residues. The CDR3 DNA is TGTGCCAGCAGTAACTACAGGGGAACGTACAATGAGCAGTTCTTC. Protein: CASSNYRGTYNEQFF.

This chain joins TRBV2 and TRBJ1-1; D is perhaps TRBD1 (5 bases). Trimming took off 6 bases at V and 8 bases at J, with 10 bases between the two ends. This CDR3 spans 11 amino acids. In germline, CDR1 is SNHLY, CDR2 FYNNEI. CDR3: CASRLRGEAFF. The CDR3 DNA sequence: TGTGCCAGCAGATTACGGGGGGAAGCTTTCTTT.

This chain connects TRBV18 to TRBJ2-2; D gene ambiguous. Germline V gene sequence: CDR1 KGHSH, CDR2 LQKENI. With 0 bases removed from V and 5 bases from J, the gap between germline ends came to 4 bases. CDR3 size: 13 residues. Here the CDR3 DNA reads TGTGCCAGCTCACCACCGTCTACCGGGGAGCTGTTTTTT. Residues: CASSPPSTGELFF.

The chain couples TRBV14 to TRBJ2-1; D perhaps matches TRBD2 (5 bases). The germline V and J ends were trimmed by 4 bases and 6 bases, with 13 bases remaining between them. There are 14 residues in the CDR3. CDR1 is SGHDN and CDR2 is FVKESK in the germline V gene. In DNA form, the CDR3 reads TGTGCCAGCAGCCTAAGCCCAGGAGGCAATGAGCAGTTCTTC. Its protein is CASSLSPGGNEQFF.

J is TRBJ2-1 and V is TRBV6-5, with TRBD2 matching 10 bases. CDR1 is MNHEY, CDR2 SVGAGI, per germline. The CDR3 sequence is 16 residues long. V dropped 0 bases and J dropped 2; count of bases not matched to a gene: 1. The CDR3 reads CASSYSSGGAYNEQFF. The CDR3, as DNA: TGTGCCAGCAGTTACTCGAGCGGGGGGGCCTACAATGAGCAGTTCTTC.

The rearrangement uses TRBV7-2 and TRBJ1-6, with no clear D. Trimming shortened V by 1 base and J by 9 bases, and 13 bases separated the two germline ends. This CDR3 region has 15 residues. Germline-derived CDR1 and CDR2 are SGHTA and FQGNSA. The CDR3 bases are TGTGCCAGCAGCTTAGTGGCGGTGGGGAGTTCACCCCTCCACTTT. Protein: CASSLVAVGSSPLHF.

This CDR3 reads CASSDGQNYNSPLHF. In DNA form, the CDR3 reads TGTGCCAGCAGTGACGGGCAGAACTATAATTCACCCCTCCACTTT. V gene TRBV6-4 combines with J gene TRBJ1-6; D uncertain. The CDR3 runs 15 residues. Germline V CDR1 and CDR2: MRHNA, SNTAGT. With 2 bases removed from V and 3 bases from J, the gap between germline ends came to 8 bases.

The chain couples TRBV30 to TRBJ1-4; 9 positions agree with TRBD1. The CDR3 consists of 13 residues. The V gene's germline CDR1 is GTSNPN and CDR2 SVGIG (reference sequence). The V segment lost 1 base and the J segment 8 bases; nucleotides outside the gene matches: 2. The CDR3 coding sequence is TGTGCCTGGAGTGACAGGGGGCGAGAAAAACTGTTTTTT. Amino acid sequence: CAWSDRGREKLFF. The variable domain in full, completed from reference TRBV30 and TRBJ1-4, reads SQTIHQWPATLVQPVGSPLSLECTVEGTSNPNLYWYRQAAGRGLQLLFYSVGIGQISSEVPQNLSASRPQDRQFILSSKKLLLSDSGFYLCAWSDRGREKLFFGSGTQLSVL.

The rearrangement links TRBV7-8 to TRBJ2-2, with a possible D match to TRBD2 (6 bases). There are 15 residues in the CDR3. V lost 2 bases and J lost 5, with 12 bases in between. Germline lookup yields CDR1 SGHVS and CDR2 FQNEAQ. The CDR3 is CASSLRGGWTGELFF. The CDR3 region has the DNA TGTGCCAGCAGCTTACGTGGAGGGTGGACCGGGGAGCTGTTTTTT.

V usage is TRBV5-1 and J usage is TRBJ1-1; D is possibly TRBD1 (5 bases). CDR3 length: 15 residues. Germline CDR1 and CDR2: SGHRS and YFSETQ. With 4 bases removed from V and 1 base from J, the gap between germline ends came to 14 bases. The DNA for the CDR3 is TGCGCCAGCAGCAACGGAGGGACGGCGAACACTGAAGCTTTCTTT. This translates into CASSNGGTANTEAFF.

This clone was picked up one time. The same CDR3 is also encoded by other DNA sequences in this sample. This sequence joins TRBV7-2 and TRBJ1-5; possibly TRBD1 for D (5 bases). The V gene's germline CDR1 is SGHTA and CDR2 FQGNSA. This CDR3 comprises 15 residues. Trimming cost V 1 base and J 7 bases, with 14 bases left between them. CDR3 nucleotides: TGTGCCAGCAGCTTAGGTCAGGGTATGGGACAGCCCCAGCATTTT. This gives the protein CASSLGQGMGQPQHF.

This clone was recorded once. The gene calls are TRBV11-2 and TRBJ2-5; no clear D. V was pared by 3 bases and J by 1 base, with 9 bases between. Germline V lookup: CDR1 SGHAT, CDR2 FQNNGV. CDR3 size: 14 residues. The CDR3 DNA sequence: TGTGCCAGCAGCTTCGGATACAGCCAAGAGACCCAGTACTTC. It codes for CASSFGYSQETQYF.

V is TRBV27 and J is TRBJ1-5, with D possibly matching TRBD1 (5 bases). Trimming removed 5 bases from V and 1 base from J, with 9 bases in between. From germline, CDR1 is MNHEY and CDR2 SMNVEV (reference sequence). The CDR3 has 14 residues. The chain's CDR3 is CASSPTASNQPQHF. CDR3 bases: TGTGCCAGCAGTCCGACAGCGAGCAATCAGCCCCAGCATTTT.

The gene calls are TRBV6-2 or TRBV6-3 and TRBJ2-1, with 9 bases that match TRBD2. This CDR3 is built from 16 residues. V was clipped by 5 bases and J by 6 bases; unmatched bases: 11. The V gene's germline CDR1 is MNHEY and CDR2 SVGEGT. The CDR3 loop is CASSGPGTSLLNEQFF. CDR3 bases: TGTGCCAGCAGTGGGCCCGGGACTAGCCTTCTCAATGAGCAGTTCTTC.

The CDR3 bases are TGCGCCAGCAGTGAGTCGACTTATGGCCGCTACACCTTC. Amino acids: CASSESTYGRYTF. The V and J genes are TRBV10-2 and TRBJ1-2; no clear D gene. The CDR3 loop spans 13 amino acids. Germline-derived CDR1 and CDR2 are WSHSY and SAAADI. Trimming shortened V by 0 bases and J by 9 bases, and 11 bases separated the two germline ends.